This T cell receptor beta chain emerged from a study of shared clonotypes between healthy human individuals. TCRdb's table, derived via immunoSEQ multiplex PCR, lists solely in-frame clones and lacks some. The sample lists some 1,600,000 clones, 95% to 99% seen once, with approximately 0.44% in the top ten. Germline values: CDR1 LNHDA, CDR2 SQIVND (reference sequence). CDR3 length: 17 residues. The V and J ends lost 3 bases and 0 bases respectively, with 17 bases between them. As concerns this clone: Its antigen is as yet unknown.

Study-level points and caveats: Some naive CD4 clonotypes, 4% to 6%, turned up in common across several donors.

The study drew its donors from healthy HIV-negative adults without recent acute infections or vaccinations. This rearrangement joins TRBV19 to TRBJ1-1; perhaps TRBD1 as D (5 bases). The clonotype was recovered from a young man in good health. The sample taken for sequencing was naive CD4+ T cells sorted from blood. This sample's subset: CD45RA+ positively selected. The chain's CDR3 is CASSMKGWGIMNTEAFF. Here the CDR3 DNA reads TGTGCCAGTAGTATGAAGGGATGGGGGATAATGAACACTGAAGCTTTCTTT.